This note documents a single T cell receptor beta chain sequence. What it binds is unknown. Treatment here: treatment-naive control, cytoreductive nephrectomy. Clear cell pathology was present in this patient's renal cell carcinoma. The sample belongs to a study of radiation and T cells in renal cell carcinoma. Regarding the study as a whole: Compared with controls, irradiated tumors showed greater TCR clonality. Sampling covered only roughly 0.91 g of each tumor. Dominant CDR3 motifs occupied more repertoire in irradiated than control tumors.

Using immunoSEQ multiplex PCR, the repertoire was profiled, and TCRdb retains in-frame clones only, with some absent. There are 15,000 to 20,000 clones in the sample; 58% occur only once, and about 8.9% lies in the top ten. V dropped 7 bases and J dropped 5 bases, with 17 bases sitting between them. The germline V gene has CDR1 MNHEY and CDR2 SMNVEV (reference sequence). The CDR3 has 14 amino acids. The rearrangement uses TRBV27 and TRBJ1-1; maybe TRBD1 (5 bases). This clonotype was obtained from a man between 40 and 49 years old with renal cell carcinoma. The sequences come from tumor tissue, collected from a patient whose treatment was nephrectomy without radiotherapy. CDR3 sequence: CASMRSRGFTEAFF. The CDR3, as DNA: TGTGCCAGCATGCGGTCTAGGGGTTTTACTGAAGCTTTCTTT.